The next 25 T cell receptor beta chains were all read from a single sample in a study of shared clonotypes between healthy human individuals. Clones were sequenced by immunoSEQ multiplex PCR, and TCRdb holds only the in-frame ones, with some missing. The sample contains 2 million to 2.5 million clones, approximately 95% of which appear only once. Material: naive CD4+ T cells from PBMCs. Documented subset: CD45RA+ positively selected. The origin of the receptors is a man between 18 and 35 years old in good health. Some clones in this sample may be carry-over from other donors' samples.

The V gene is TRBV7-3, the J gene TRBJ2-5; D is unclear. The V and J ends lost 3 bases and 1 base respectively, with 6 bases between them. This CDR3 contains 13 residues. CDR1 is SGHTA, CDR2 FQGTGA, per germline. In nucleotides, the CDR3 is TGTGCCAGCAGCTTTGAACTCCAAGAGACCCAGTACTTC. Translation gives CASSFELQETQYF.

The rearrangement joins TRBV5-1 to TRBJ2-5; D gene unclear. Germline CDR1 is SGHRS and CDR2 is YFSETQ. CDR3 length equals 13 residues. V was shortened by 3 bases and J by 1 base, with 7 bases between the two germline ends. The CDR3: CASSSTSQETQYF. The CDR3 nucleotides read TGCGCCAGCAGCTCAACAAGCCAAGAGACCCAGTACTTC.

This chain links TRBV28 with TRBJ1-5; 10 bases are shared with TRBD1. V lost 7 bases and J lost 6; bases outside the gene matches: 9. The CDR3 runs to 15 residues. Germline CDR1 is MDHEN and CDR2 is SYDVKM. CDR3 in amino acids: CASTLTRTGGQPQHF. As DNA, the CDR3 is TGTGCCAGCACCCTAACTAGGACAGGGGGTCAGCCCCAGCATTTT.

CDR3 coding DNA: TGTGCCAGCAGCGACACAGGTGAAGCTTTCTTT. As protein: CASSDTGEAFF. The chain recombines TRBV7-9 with TRBJ1-1; TRBD1 might be the D (5 bases). This CDR3 comprises 11 residues. V was clipped by 5 bases and J by 7 bases, with 8 bases between them. Germline lookup yields CDR1 SEHNR and CDR2 FQNEAQ (reference sequence). The entire variable domain, with the rest obtained from reference TRBV7-9 and TRBJ1-1, is as follows: DTGVSQNPRHKITKRGQNVTFRCDPISEHNRLYWYRQTLGQGPEFLTYFQNEAQLEKSRLLSDRFSAERPKGSFSTLEIQRTEQGDSAMYLCASSDTGEAFFGQGTRLTVV.

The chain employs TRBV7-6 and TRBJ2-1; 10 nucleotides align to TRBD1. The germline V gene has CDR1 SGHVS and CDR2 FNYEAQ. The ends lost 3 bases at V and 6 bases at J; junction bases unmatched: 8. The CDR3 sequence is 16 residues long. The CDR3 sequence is CASSFGWDRGANEQFF. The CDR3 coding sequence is TGTGCCAGCAGCTTTGGGTGGGACAGGGGTGCCAATGAGCAGTTCTTC.

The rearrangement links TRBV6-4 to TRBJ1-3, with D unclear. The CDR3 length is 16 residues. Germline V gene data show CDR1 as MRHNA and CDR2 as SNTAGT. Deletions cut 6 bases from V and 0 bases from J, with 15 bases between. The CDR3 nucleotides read TGTGCCAGCAGATCGACCGAAAGGGACTCTGGAAACACCATATATTTT. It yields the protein CASRSTERDSGNTIYF.

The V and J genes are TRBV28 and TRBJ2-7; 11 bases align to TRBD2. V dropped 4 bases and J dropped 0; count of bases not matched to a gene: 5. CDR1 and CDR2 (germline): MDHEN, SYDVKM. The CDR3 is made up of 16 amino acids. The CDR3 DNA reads TGTGCCAGCAGTTCCCCTAGCGGGGGGCGCTCCTACGAGCAGTACTTC. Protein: CASSSPSGGRSYEQYF.

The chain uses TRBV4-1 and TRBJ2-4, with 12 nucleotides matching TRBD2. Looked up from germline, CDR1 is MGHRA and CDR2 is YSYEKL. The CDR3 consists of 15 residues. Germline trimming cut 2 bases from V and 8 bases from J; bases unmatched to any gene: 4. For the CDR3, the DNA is TGCGCCAGCAGCCAAACTAGCGGGGGGAGGGACATTCAGTACTTC. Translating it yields CASSQTSGGRDIQYF.

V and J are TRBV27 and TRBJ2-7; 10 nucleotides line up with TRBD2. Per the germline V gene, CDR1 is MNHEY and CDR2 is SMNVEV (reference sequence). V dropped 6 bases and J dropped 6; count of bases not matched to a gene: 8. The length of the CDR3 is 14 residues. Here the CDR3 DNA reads TGTGCCAGCAGCGAGCGGGAGGGCCCGGTCGAGCAGTACTTC. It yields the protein CASSEREGPVEQYF.

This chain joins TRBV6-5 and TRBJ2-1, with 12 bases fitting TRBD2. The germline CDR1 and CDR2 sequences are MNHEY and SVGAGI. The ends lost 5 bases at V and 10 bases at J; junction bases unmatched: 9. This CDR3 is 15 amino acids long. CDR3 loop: CASSRGLAGGGEQFF. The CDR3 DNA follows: TGTGCCAGCAGTCGGGGACTAGCGGGTGGCGGGGAGCAGTTCTTC.

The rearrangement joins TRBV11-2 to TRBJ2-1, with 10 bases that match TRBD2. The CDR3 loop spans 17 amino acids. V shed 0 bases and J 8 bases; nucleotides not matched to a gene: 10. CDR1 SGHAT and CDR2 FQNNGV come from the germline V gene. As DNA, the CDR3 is TGTGCCAGCAGCTTAGAGACTCTAGCGGGAGAGGGCCATGAGCAGTTCTTC. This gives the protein CASSLETLAGEGHEQFF.

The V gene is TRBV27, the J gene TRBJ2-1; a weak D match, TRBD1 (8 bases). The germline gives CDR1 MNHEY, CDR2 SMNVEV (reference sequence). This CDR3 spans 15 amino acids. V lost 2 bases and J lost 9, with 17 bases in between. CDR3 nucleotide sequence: TGTGCCAGCAGTTTAGGGGGCACAGGGGGGGGTGAGCAGTTCTTC. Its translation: CASSLGGTGGGEQFF.

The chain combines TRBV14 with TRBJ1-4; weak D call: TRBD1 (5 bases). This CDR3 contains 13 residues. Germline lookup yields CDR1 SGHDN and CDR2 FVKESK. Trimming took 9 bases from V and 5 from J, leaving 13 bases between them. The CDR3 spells CASSGLRNEKLFF. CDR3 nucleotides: TGTGCCAGTTCGGGACTCAGAAATGAAAAACTGTTTTTT.

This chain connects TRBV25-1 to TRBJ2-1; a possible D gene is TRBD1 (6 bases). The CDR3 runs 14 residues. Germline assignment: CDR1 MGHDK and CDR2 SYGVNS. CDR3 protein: CASLGAGSYNEQFF. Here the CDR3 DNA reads TGTGCTAGCCTGGGGGCAGGTTCCTACAATGAGCAGTTCTTC. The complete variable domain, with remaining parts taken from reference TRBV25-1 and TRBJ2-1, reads EADIYQTPRYLVIGTGKKITLECSQTMGHDKMYWYQQDPGMELHLIHYSYGVNSTEKGDLSSESTVSRIRTEHFPLTLESARPSHTSQYLCASLGAGSYNEQFFGPGTRLTVL.

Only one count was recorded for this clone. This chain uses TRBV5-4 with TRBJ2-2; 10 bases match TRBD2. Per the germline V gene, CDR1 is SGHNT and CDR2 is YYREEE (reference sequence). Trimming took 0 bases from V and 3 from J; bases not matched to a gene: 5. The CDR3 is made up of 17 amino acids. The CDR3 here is CASSLGSGRADTGELFF. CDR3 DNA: TGTGCCAGCAGCTTGGGGAGCGGGAGGGCCGACACCGGGGAGCTGTTTTTT.

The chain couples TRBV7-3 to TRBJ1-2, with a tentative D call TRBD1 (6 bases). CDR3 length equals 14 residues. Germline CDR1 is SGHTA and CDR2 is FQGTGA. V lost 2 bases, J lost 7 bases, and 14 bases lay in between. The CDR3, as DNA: TGTGCCAGCAGCTTAGGAGGACGGGGGGCTGGCTACACCTTC. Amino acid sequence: CASSLGGRGAGYTF.

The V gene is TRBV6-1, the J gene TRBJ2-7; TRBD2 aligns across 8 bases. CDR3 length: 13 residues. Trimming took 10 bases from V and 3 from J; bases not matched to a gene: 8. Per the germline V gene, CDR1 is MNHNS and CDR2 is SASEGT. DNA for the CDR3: TGTGCCACCACCCGGGGGGGTAGCTACGAGCAGTACTTC. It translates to CATTRGGSYEQYF.

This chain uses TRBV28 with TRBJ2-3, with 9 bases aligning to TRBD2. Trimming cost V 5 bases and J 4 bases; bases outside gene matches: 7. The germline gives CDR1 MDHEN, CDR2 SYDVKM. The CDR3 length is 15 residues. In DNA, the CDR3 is TGTGCCAGCAGTGATCCGGGACTAGCAGCAGATACGCAGTATTTT. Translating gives CASSDPGLAADTQYF. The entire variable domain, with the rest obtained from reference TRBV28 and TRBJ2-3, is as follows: DVKVTQSSRYLVKRTGEKVFLECVQDMDHENMFWYRQDPGLGLRLIYFSYDVKMKEKGDIPEGYSVSREKKERFSLILESASTNQTSMYLCASSDPGLAADTQYFGPGTRLTVL.

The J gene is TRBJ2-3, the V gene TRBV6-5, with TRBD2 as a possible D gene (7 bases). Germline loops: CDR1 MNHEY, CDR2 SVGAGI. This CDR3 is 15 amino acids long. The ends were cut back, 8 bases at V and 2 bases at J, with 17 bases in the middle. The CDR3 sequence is CASGEGGFPTDTQYF. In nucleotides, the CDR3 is TGTGCCAGCGGGGAGGGGGGCTTTCCCACAGATACGCAGTATTTT.

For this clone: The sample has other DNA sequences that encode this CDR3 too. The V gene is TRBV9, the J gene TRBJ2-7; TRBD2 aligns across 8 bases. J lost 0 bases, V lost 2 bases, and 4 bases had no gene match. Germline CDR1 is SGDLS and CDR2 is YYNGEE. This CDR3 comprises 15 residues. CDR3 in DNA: TGTGCCAGCAGCGTGGGCAGCGGGAGCTCCTACGAGCAGTACTTC. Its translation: CASSVGSGSSYEQYF. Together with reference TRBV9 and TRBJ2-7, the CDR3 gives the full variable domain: DSGVTQTPKHLITATGQRVTLRCSPRSGDLSVYWYQQSLDQGLQFLIQYYNGEERAKGNILERFSAQQFPDLHSELNLSSLELGDSALYFCASSVGSGSSYEQYFGPGTRLTVT.

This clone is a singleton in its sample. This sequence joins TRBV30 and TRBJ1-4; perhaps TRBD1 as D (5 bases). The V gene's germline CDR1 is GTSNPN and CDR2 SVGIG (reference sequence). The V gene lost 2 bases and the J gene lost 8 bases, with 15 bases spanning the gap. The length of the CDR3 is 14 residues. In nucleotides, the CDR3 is TGTGCCTGGAGTCACCAGGGCGGGGGGGAAAAACTGTTTTTT. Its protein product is CAWSHQGGGEKLFF.

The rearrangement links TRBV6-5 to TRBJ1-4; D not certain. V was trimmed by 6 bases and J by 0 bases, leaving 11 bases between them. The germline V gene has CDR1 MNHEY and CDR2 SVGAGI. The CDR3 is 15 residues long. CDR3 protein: CASRRTPATNEKLFF. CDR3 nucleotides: TGTGCCAGCAGAAGGACGCCTGCAACTAATGAAAAACTGTTTTTT.

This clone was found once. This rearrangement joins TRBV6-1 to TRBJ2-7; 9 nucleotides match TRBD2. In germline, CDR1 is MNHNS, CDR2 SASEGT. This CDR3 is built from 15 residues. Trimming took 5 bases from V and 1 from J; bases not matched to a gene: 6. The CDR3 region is CASSRGSGRSYEQYF. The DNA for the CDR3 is TGTGCCAGCAGTCGAGGTAGCGGGAGATCCTACGAGCAGTACTTC.

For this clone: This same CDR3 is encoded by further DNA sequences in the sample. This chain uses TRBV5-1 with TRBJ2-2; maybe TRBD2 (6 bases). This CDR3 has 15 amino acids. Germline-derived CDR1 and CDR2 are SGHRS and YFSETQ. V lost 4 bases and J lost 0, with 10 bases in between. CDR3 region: CASSGGTSNTGELFF. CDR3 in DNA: TGCGCCAGCAGCGGGGGGACTTCGAACACCGGGGAGCTGTTTTTT.

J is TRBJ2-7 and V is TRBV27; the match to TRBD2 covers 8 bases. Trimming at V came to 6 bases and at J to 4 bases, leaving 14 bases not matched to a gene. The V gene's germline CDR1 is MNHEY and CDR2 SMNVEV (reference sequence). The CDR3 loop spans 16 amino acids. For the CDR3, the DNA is TGTGCCAGCAGCAGGCTTGCGGGAGGACTTCATTACGAGCAGTACTTC. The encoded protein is CASSRLAGGLHYEQYF.